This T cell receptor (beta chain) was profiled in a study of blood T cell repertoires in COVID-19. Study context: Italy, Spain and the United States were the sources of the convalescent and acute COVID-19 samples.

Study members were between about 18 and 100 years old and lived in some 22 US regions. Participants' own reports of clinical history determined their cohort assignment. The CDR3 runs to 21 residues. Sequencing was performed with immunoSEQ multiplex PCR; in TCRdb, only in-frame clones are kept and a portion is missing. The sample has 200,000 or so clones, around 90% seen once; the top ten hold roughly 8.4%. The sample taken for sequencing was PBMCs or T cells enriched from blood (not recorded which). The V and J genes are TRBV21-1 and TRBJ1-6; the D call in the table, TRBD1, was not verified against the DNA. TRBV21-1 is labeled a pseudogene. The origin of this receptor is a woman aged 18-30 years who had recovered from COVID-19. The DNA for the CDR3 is TGTGCCAGCAGCAAATATCATCCGGAGACAGGGGTTTTTGTGATGGATTCACCCCTCCACTTT. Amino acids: CASSKYHPETGVFVMDSPLHF.